A selection of T cell receptor beta chains follows, all from one sample in a study of blood T cells in healthy people across ages. TCRdb processed the 5' RACE reads anew with MiXCR; each CDR3 protein has one entry. The data show hundreds of thousands of distinct CDR3 sequences, with around half seen just once and around a third held by the top ten. Material for sequencing was blood. These TCRs come from a woman in her sixties or seventies in good health. Each CDR3 is given with its conserved first and last residue.

TRBV20-1,16,TRBJ2-1,CSAYDPRLAGGNEQFF
TRBV11-2,15,TRBJ1-4,CASSPAGRGIEKLFF
TRBV7-2,15,TRBJ2-4,CASSTQGAAKNIQYF
TRBV20-1,14,TRBJ1-4,CSAREATTNEKLFF
TRBV10-3,12,TRBJ2-7,CATLSSAYEQYF
TRBV5-1,15,TRBJ2-1,CASSLRRSGVGEQFF
TRBV29-1,14,TRBJ2-5,CSVLGQTFQETQYF
TRBV10-3,13,TRBJ2-2,CAISSGNTGELFF
TRBV6-2/TRBV6-3,13,-,CASSAQRAVEQYF
TRBV5-1,15,TRBJ2-3,CASSGTSGREDTQYF
TRBV30,14,TRBJ2-1,CAWGGLAGTNEQFF
TRBV2,14,TRBJ1-2,CASGAAGSNYGYTF
TRBV30,14,TRBJ2-7,CAWSWTSGGGEQYF
TRBV19,14,TRBJ2-3,CASKASGTTDTQYF
TRBV6-1,15,TRBJ2-7,CASSEALGILYEQYF
TRBV7-3,15,TRBJ2-1,CASSPNLGAYNEQFF
TRBV7-9,17,TRBJ2-7,CASSPPGQPPGYNEQYF
TRBV7-2,13,TRBJ2-7,CASRTGQTNEQYF
TRBV3-1,14,TRBJ2-6,CASSLKGGPYVLTF
TRBV5-6,15,TRBJ2-7,CASSLPEESSYEQYF
TRBV2,18,TRBJ2-5,CASSVRASVRWREETQYF
TRBV7-6,19,-,CASSFTWTSSERDGETQYF
TRBV7-2,12,TRBJ2-7,CASSLGSEPRYF
TRBV27,13,TRBJ2-5,CASRPTPQETQYF
TRBV29-1,14,-,CSVRERKGVETQYF
TRBV5-1,15,TRBJ2-1,CASSLVGGVSYEQFF
TRBV7-2,15,TRBJ2-6,CANSPGDFGANVLTF
TRBV24-1,18,TRBJ2-1,CATSDTSGRVGSYNEQFF
TRBV7-9,12,TRBJ1-2,CASSLNRGGYTF
TRBV6-1,14,TRBJ1-2,CASIQGSANYGYTF
TRBV12-3/TRBV12-4,14,TRBJ2-1,CASSQTSIVNEQFF
TRBV5-1,13,TRBJ2-7,CASNKGSSYEQYF
TRBV7-8,14,TRBJ2-7,CASSSLTGTYVQYF
TRBV7-2,14,TRBJ2-5,CANSFSPDGGTQYF